This is a list of T cell receptor beta chains from one sample in a study of T cells after somatic rescue of genetic block. The repertoire was sequenced with immunoSEQ multiplex PCR; TCRdb's copy has only in-frame clones and lacks some. The sample consists of tens of thousands of clones, approximately 90% of them appearing once. The sequenced sample consisted of peripheral blood mononuclear cells (PBMCs). The source is a woman between 18 and 29 years old. Each CDR3 is given with its conserved first and last residue. Each record gives: V gene, D gene, clone size, J gene, CDR3 protein, CDR3 DNA. D genes are given only for firm matches. Not all rows give a size; the values are once, few, many and, for expanded clones, a class.

v_call: TRBV10-2; d_call: NA; clone_size: NA; j_call: TRBJ1-2; cdr3_aa: CASSERANYGYAF; cdr3_nt: TGCGCCAGCAGTGAGAGGGCCAACTATGGCTACGCCTTC
v_call: TRBV5-1; d_call: NA; clone_size: once; j_call: TRBJ2-3; cdr3_aa: CASSLAFVNTDTQYF; cdr3_nt: TGCGCCAGCAGCTTGGCCTTTGTCAACACAGATACGCAGTATTTT
v_call: TRBV7-9; d_call: TRBD1; clone_size: NA; j_call: TRBJ1-4; cdr3_aa: CASSLDRGLVANEKLFF; cdr3_nt: TGTGCCAGCAGCCTCGACAGGGGGTTAGTGGCTAATGAAAAACTGTTTTTT
v_call: TRBV15; d_call: NA; clone_size: once; j_call: TRBJ2-3; cdr3_aa: CATSREIGGRGDTQYF; cdr3_nt: TGTGCCACCAGCAGAGAGATTGGGGGGCGCGGAGATACGCAGTATTTT
v_call: TRBV5-1; d_call: TRBD2; clone_size: NA; j_call: TRBJ2-2; cdr3_aa: CASSSGLAGGPGGELFF; cdr3_nt: TGCGCCAGCAGCTCTGGACTAGCGGGAGGGCCGGGCGGGGAGCTGTTTTTT
v_call: TRBV27; d_call: NA; clone_size: NA; j_call: TRBJ1-2; cdr3_aa: CATRLGTPYYGYTF; cdr3_nt: TGTGCCACCCGGTTGGGGACCCCTTACTATGGCTACACCTTC
v_call: TRBV5-4; d_call: NA; clone_size: NA; j_call: TRBJ1-2; cdr3_aa: CASSGRPGDGYTF; cdr3_nt: TGTGCCAGCAGCGGGCGGCCAGGGGATGGCTACACCTTC
v_call: TRBV18; d_call: TRBD1; clone_size: NA; j_call: TRBJ1-2; cdr3_aa: CASSLSDRGYTF; cdr3_nt: TGTGCCAGCTCACTCTCGGACAGGGGATACACCTTC
v_call: TRBV7-8; d_call: NA; clone_size: NA; j_call: TRBJ2-7; cdr3_aa: CASSLARGGSYEQYF; cdr3_nt: TGTGCCAGCAGCTTAGCACGCGGAGGTTCCTACGAGCAGTACTTC
v_call: TRBV5-1; d_call: TRBD1; clone_size: once; j_call: TRBJ2-3; cdr3_aa: CASSAQGAGSDTQYF; cdr3_nt: TGCGCCAGCAGCGCACAGGGGGCCGGGTCAGATACGCAGTATTTT
v_call: TRBV30; d_call: NA; clone_size: few; j_call: TRBJ1-1; cdr3_aa: CAWGRGNTEAFF; cdr3_nt: TGTGCCTGGGGGAGGGGAAACACTGAAGCTTTCTTT
v_call: TRBV28; d_call: NA; clone_size: once; j_call: TRBJ2-7; cdr3_aa: CASSSTDGQAYEQYF; cdr3_nt: TGTGCCAGCAGTTCGACGGACGGGCAGGCCTACGAGCAGTACTTC
v_call: TRBV12-5; d_call: TRBD2; clone_size: NA; j_call: TRBJ2-1; cdr3_aa: CASGLTSGPYNEQFF; cdr3_nt: TGTGCTAGTGGTTTGACTAGCGGACCCTACAATGAGCAGTTCTTC
v_call: TRBV10-2; d_call: NA; clone_size: NA; j_call: TRBJ1-3; cdr3_aa: CASSEGGAGNTIYF; cdr3_nt: TGCGCCAGCAGTGAGGGGGGTGCAGGAAACACCATATATTTT
v_call: TRBV7-5; d_call: NA; clone_size: NA; j_call: TRBJ1-1; cdr3_aa: CARSLWAGTGGDEAFF; cdr3_nt: TGTGCCAGAAGCTTATGGGCGGGGACAGGGGGCGACGAAGCTTTCTTT
v_call: TRBV7-7; d_call: TRBD2; clone_size: NA; j_call: TRBJ2-3; cdr3_aa: CASSIGTSGRSDTQYF; cdr3_nt: TGTGCTAGCAGCATCGGGACTAGCGGGAGGTCAGATACGCAGTATTTT
v_call: TRBV6-6; d_call: TRBD1; clone_size: NA; j_call: TRBJ1-5; cdr3_aa: CASSKTGAGGQPQHF; cdr3_nt: TGTGCCAGCAGTAAAACAGGGGCCGGGGGGCAGCCCCAGCATTTT
v_call: TRBV9; d_call: NA; clone_size: NA; j_call: TRBJ1-2; cdr3_aa: CASSVDAGTLYGYTF; cdr3_nt: TGTGCCAGCAGCGTAGATGCCGGGACGCTCTATGGCTACACCTTC
v_call: TRBV11-1; d_call: TRBD1; clone_size: NA; j_call: TRBJ2-5; cdr3_aa: CASSSRRGDRAQETQYF; cdr3_nt: TGTGCCAGCAGCTCACGCCGGGGGGACAGGGCCCAAGAGACCCAGTACTTC
v_call: TRBV5-1; d_call: NA; clone_size: NA; j_call: TRBJ2-5; cdr3_aa: CASSLVGIPQETQYF; cdr3_nt: TGCGCCAGCAGCTTGGTGGGTATCCCACAAGAGACCCAGTACTTC
v_call: TRBV18; d_call: TRBD1; clone_size: once; j_call: TRBJ2-5; cdr3_aa: CASSLDRVEETQYF; cdr3_nt: TGTGCCAGCTCCCTGGACAGGGTTGAGGAGACCCAGTACTTC
v_call: TRBV11-2; d_call: TRBD2; clone_size: NA; j_call: TRBJ2-3; cdr3_aa: CASSHLLRTRSDTQYF; cdr3_nt: TGTGCCAGCAGCCACCTTCTCCGGACTAGGTCCGATACGCAGTATTTT
v_call: TRBV5-4; d_call: NA; clone_size: NA; j_call: TRBJ1-1; cdr3_aa: CASSFREAEAFF; cdr3_nt: TGTGCCAGCAGCTTCAGGGAAGCCGAAGCTTTCTTT
v_call: TRBV7-9; d_call: NA; clone_size: NA; j_call: TRBJ2-1; cdr3_aa: CASSPEGQGYHEQFF; cdr3_nt: TGTGCCAGCAGCCCAGAGGGGCAGGGGTACCATGAGCAGTTCTTC
v_call: TRBV18; d_call: TRBD1; clone_size: few; j_call: TRBJ1-1; cdr3_aa: CASHRGFGDTEAFF; cdr3_nt: TGTGCCAGCCACAGGGGTTTTGGGGACACTGAAGCTTTCTTT
v_call: TRBV4-2; d_call: TRBD1; clone_size: NA; j_call: TRBJ1-5; cdr3_aa: CASSRTGGEPQHF; cdr3_nt: TGTGCCAGCAGCCGGACAGGGGGCGAGCCCCAGCATTTT
v_call: TRBV5-1; d_call: NA; clone_size: NA; j_call: TRBJ2-1; cdr3_aa: CASSLLIGGGQFF; cdr3_nt: TGCGCCAGCAGCTTGCTTATCGGGGGTGGGCAGTTCTTC
v_call: TRBV19; d_call: TRBD2; clone_size: NA; j_call: TRBJ2-7; cdr3_aa: CASSPGTMSSYEQYF; cdr3_nt: TGTGCCAGTAGTCCCGGGACTATGTCGTCCTACGAGCAGTACTTC
v_call: TRBV2; d_call: NA; clone_size: NA; j_call: TRBJ2-7; cdr3_aa: CASSRYASYEQYF; cdr3_nt: TGTGCCAGCAGCCGGTATGCCTCCTACGAGCAGTACTTC
v_call: TRBV7-2; d_call: TRBD1; clone_size: NA; j_call: TRBJ2-5; cdr3_aa: CASSLAGTEETQYF; cdr3_nt: TGTGCCAGCAGCTTAGCCGGGACAGAAGAGACCCAGTACTTC
v_call: TRBV29-1; d_call: NA; clone_size: NA; j_call: TRBJ2-1; cdr3_aa: CSWDPGNEQFF; cdr3_nt: TGCAGCTGGGACCCGGGGAATGAGCAGTTCTTC
v_call: TRBV2; d_call: NA; clone_size: few; j_call: TRBJ1-5; cdr3_aa: CASKGSFNQPQHF; cdr3_nt: TGTGCCAGCAAGGGCAGCTTCAATCAGCCCCAGCATTTT
v_call: TRBV18; d_call: NA; clone_size: NA; j_call: TRBJ1-1; cdr3_aa: CASSPSNGGGFGAFF; cdr3_nt: TGTGCCAGCTCACCCTCGAACGGAGGGGGGTTCGGAGCTTTCTTT
v_call: TRBV6-5; d_call: TRBD2; clone_size: NA; j_call: TRBJ2-3; cdr3_aa: CASSYGAGREDTQYF; cdr3_nt: TGTGCCAGCAGTTATGGGGCAGGGAGGGAAGATACGCAGTATTTT
v_call: TRBV18; d_call: NA; clone_size: NA; j_call: TRBJ1-1; cdr3_aa: CASSPKTAGWTEAFF; cdr3_nt: TGTGCCAGCTCACCCAAGACAGCGGGGTGGACTGAAGCTTTCTTT
v_call: TRBV28; d_call: NA; clone_size: NA; j_call: TRBJ2-7; cdr3_aa: CASSLGGGSPHEQYF; cdr3_nt: TGTGCCAGCAGTTTAGGGGGCGGCTCGCCTCACGAGCAGTACTTC
v_call: TRBV25-1; d_call: TRBD2; clone_size: NA; j_call: TRBJ2-3; cdr3_aa: CASSEFHLGGLHTQYF; cdr3_nt: TGTGCCAGCAGTGAATTCCACCTGGGGGGACTACATACGCAGTATTTT
v_call: TRBV4-2; d_call: NA; clone_size: NA; j_call: TRBJ1-2; cdr3_aa: CASSQDYWGYAYGYTF; cdr3_nt: TGTGCCAGCAGCCAAGATTACTGGGGTTATGCCTATGGCTACACCTTC
v_call: TRBV19; d_call: NA; clone_size: NA; j_call: TRBJ2-1; cdr3_aa: CASSAGGASNYNEQFF; cdr3_nt: TGTGCCAGTAGTGCAGGCGGGGCCTCCAACTACAATGAGCAGTTCTTC
v_call: TRBV18; d_call: NA; clone_size: NA; j_call: TRBJ1-4; cdr3_aa: CASSMQGMEKLFF; cdr3_nt: TGTGCCAGCTCAATGCAGGGCATGGAAAAACTGTTTTTT
v_call: TRBV19; d_call: TRBD1; clone_size: NA; j_call: TRBJ2-7; cdr3_aa: CASSPGGNYEQYF; cdr3_nt: TGTGCCAGTAGTCCAGGGGGCAACTATGAGCAGTACTTC
v_call: TRBV11-3; d_call: TRBD2; clone_size: few; j_call: TRBJ2-1; cdr3_aa: CASSLSLTSGGYNEQFF; cdr3_nt: TGTGCCAGCAGCTTATCCCTTACTAGCGGGGGATACAATGAGCAGTTCTTC